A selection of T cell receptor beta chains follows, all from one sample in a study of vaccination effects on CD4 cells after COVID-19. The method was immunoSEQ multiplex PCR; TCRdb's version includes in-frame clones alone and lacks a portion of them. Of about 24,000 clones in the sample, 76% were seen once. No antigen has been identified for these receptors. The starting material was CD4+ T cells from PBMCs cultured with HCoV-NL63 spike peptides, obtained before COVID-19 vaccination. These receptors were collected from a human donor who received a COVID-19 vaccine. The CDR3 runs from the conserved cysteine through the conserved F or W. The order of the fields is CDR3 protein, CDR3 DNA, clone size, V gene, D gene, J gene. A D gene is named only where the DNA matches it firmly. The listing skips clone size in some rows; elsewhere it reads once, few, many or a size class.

cdr3_aa: CASSQDGLGKNIQYF; cdr3_nt: TGCGCCAGCAGCCAAGATGGGTTGGGCAAAAACATTCAGTACTTC; clone_size: NA; v_call: TRBV4-1; d_call: NA; j_call: TRBJ2-4
cdr3_aa: CASSQERLKLFF; cdr3_nt: TGCGCCAGCAGCCAAGAACGTCTAAAACTGTTTTTT; clone_size: few; v_call: TRBV4-1; d_call: NA; j_call: TRBJ1-4
cdr3_aa: CASSIGTVGNQPQHF; cdr3_nt: TGTGCCAGCAGCATCGGGACAGTGGGCAATCAGCCCCAGCATTTT; clone_size: few; v_call: TRBV9; d_call: TRBD1; j_call: TRBJ1-5
cdr3_aa: CASSGDRGHSSGDEQFF; cdr3_nt: TGTGCCAGCAGCGGGGACAGGGGGCACTCTTCGGGGGATGAGCAGTTCTTC; clone_size: NA; v_call: TRBV7-9; d_call: TRBD1; j_call: TRBJ2-1
cdr3_aa: CASSQGHSSGNTIYF; cdr3_nt: TGTGCCAGCAGCCAAGGTCACAGCTCTGGAAACACCATATATTTT; clone_size: once; v_call: TRBV3-1/TRBV3-2; d_call: NA; j_call: TRBJ1-3
cdr3_aa: CASSLGVADTQYF; cdr3_nt: TGTGCCAGCAGCTTAGGGGTGGCAGATACGCAGTATTTT; clone_size: NA; v_call: TRBV3-1/TRBV3-2; d_call: NA; j_call: TRBJ2-3
cdr3_aa: CASSQAPGLTYEQYF; cdr3_nt: TGCGCCAGCAGCCAAGCCCCGGGGCTAACCTACGAGCAGTACTTC; clone_size: NA; v_call: TRBV4-1; d_call: NA; j_call: TRBJ2-7
cdr3_aa: CASSLGRVETQYF; cdr3_nt: TGTGCCAGCAGCTTAGGGCGAGTCGAGACCCAGTACTTC; clone_size: once; v_call: TRBV7-2; d_call: NA; j_call: TRBJ2-5
cdr3_aa: CASSLGETRSGTEAFF; cdr3_nt: TGCGCCAGCAGCTTGGGGGAGACACGGTCGGGGACTGAAGCTTTCTTT; clone_size: NA; v_call: TRBV5-1; d_call: NA; j_call: TRBJ1-1
cdr3_aa: CASSYLGTSAYEQYF; cdr3_nt: TGTGCCAGCAGTTATCTCGGGACTAGCGCATACGAGCAGTACTTC; clone_size: once; v_call: TRBV27; d_call: TRBD2; j_call: TRBJ2-7
cdr3_aa: CASSLEGVSGANVLTF; cdr3_nt: TGTGCCAGCAGCTTGGAAGGGGTCTCTGGGGCCAACGTCCTGACTTTC; clone_size: once; v_call: TRBV5-4; d_call: NA; j_call: TRBJ2-6
cdr3_aa: CASSYTDHYEQYF; cdr3_nt: TGTGCCAGCAGTTACACTGACCACTACGAGCAGTACTTC; clone_size: NA; v_call: TRBV6-6; d_call: NA; j_call: TRBJ2-7
cdr3_aa: CASSSTTGGAEQYF; cdr3_nt: TGTGCCAGCAGCTCCACGACAGGGGGCGCCGAGCAGTACTTC; clone_size: NA; v_call: TRBV6-5; d_call: TRBD1; j_call: TRBJ2-7
cdr3_aa: CASSSLTGPKEQYF; cdr3_nt: TGTGCCAGCAGCTCCTTGACAGGGCCAAAAGAGCAGTACTTC; clone_size: NA; v_call: TRBV5-4; d_call: TRBD1; j_call: TRBJ2-7
cdr3_aa: CASRPRDGLNEQFF; cdr3_nt: TGCGCCAGCAGGCCCCGGGACGGCCTCAATGAGCAGTTCTTC; clone_size: NA; v_call: TRBV5-1; d_call: NA; j_call: TRBJ2-1
cdr3_aa: CASSDILGGSRYTF; cdr3_nt: TGTGCCAGCAGTGATATTTTGGGGGGAAGTCGCTACACCTTC; clone_size: once; v_call: TRBV27; d_call: NA; j_call: TRBJ1-2
cdr3_aa: CASSASGFYNEQFF; cdr3_nt: TGTGCCAGCAGCGCTAGCGGGTTCTACAATGAGCAGTTCTTC; clone_size: NA; v_call: TRBV7-7; d_call: TRBD2; j_call: TRBJ2-1
cdr3_aa: CASSESHGTSGNTIYF; cdr3_nt: TGCGCCAGCAGTGAGTCTCACGGGACCTCTGGAAACACCATATATTTT; clone_size: NA; v_call: TRBV10-1; d_call: NA; j_call: TRBJ1-3
cdr3_aa: CSATTGYGYTF; cdr3_nt: TGCAGTGCTACGACGGGCTATGGCTACACCTTC; clone_size: NA; v_call: TRBV20-1; d_call: NA; j_call: TRBJ1-2
cdr3_aa: CASSPFDAGRGYGYTF; cdr3_nt: TGTGCCAGCTCACCATTTGATGCCGGGAGGGGCTATGGCTACACCTTC; clone_size: once; v_call: TRBV18; d_call: NA; j_call: TRBJ1-2